This TCR beta chain is drawn from a study of T-cell reconstitution after alpha-beta-depleted transplantation in children. This CDR3 has 14 residues. Germline CDR1 DFQATT, CDR2 SNEGSKA (reference sequence). V was shortened by 3 bases and J by 10 bases, with 16 bases between the two germline ends. Unique molecular identifiers were used in preparing the TCRbeta library. Each CDR3 protein gets one entry after TCRdb re-called the PCR reads with MiXCR. The data hold 250,000 to 400,000 distinct CDR3 sequences, with around 20% observed a single time. The sequence was obtained from a male patient aged 10-17 years who had a stem cell transplant for acute lymphoblastic leukemia, so the T cells may come from the graft donor. The V and J genes are TRBV20-1 and TRBJ1-6; weak D call: TRBD1 (5 bases). The sample was PBMCs, mostly from graft donor cells, taken 180 days after TCRalphabeta/CD19-depleted stem cell transplant. In DNA, the CDR3 is TGCAGTGCTAGCTGGAGTCAGGGAGACTCACCCCTCCACTTT. Translated: CSASWSQGDSPLHF.